This passage covers 14 T cell receptor beta chains from one sample sequenced in a study of beta chain features in type 1 diabetes. Study observations and caveats: TCRB CDR3s from Type 1 diabetes patients were moderately but significantly shorter in all four CD4+ subsets.

Antigen specificity for these receptors is unknown. What was sequenced were expressed TCRB transcripts, since all of the isolated RNA had been reverse transcribed. Profiled with immunoSEQ multiplex PCR; TCRdb holds only in-frame clones, not every one. The table lists some 160,000 clones, 7% to 9.5% of them singletons. Sample: central memory CD4+ T cells from blood. Source of these receptors: a woman aged 25 to 39 with type 1 diabetes.

This clone was observed a handful of times. The V gene is TRBV10-2, the J gene TRBJ2-1; no clear D gene. Trimming removed 5 bases from V and 0 bases from J, with 14 bases in between. This CDR3 comprises 16 residues. Germline V gene lookup returns CDR1 WSHSY and CDR2 SAAADI. In DNA form, the CDR3 reads TGCGCCAGCAGTCGGCTTGAGACTTACTCCTACAATGAGCAGTTCTTC. It translates to CASSRLETYSYNEQFF.

This chain connects TRBV4-2 to TRBJ2-1; 14 bases map to TRBD2. The length of the CDR3 is 19 residues. Germline CDR1 is LGHNA and CDR2 is YNFKEQ. V shed 0 bases, J shed 6 bases, and the junction held 10 bases outside the gene matches. CDR3 bases: TGTGCCAGCAGCCAAGAGGGACTAGCGGGAGTACTCCTTGCCAATGAGCAGTTCTTC. Amino acid sequence: CASSQEGLAGVLLANEQFF.

This clone was seen a few times. This chain joins TRBV6-5 and TRBJ1-2, with D possibly TRBD1 on 5 matching bases. In germline, CDR1 is MNHEY, CDR2 SVGAGI. Trimming pared 2 bases from V and 8 bases from J, leaving 12 bases between. This CDR3 comprises 13 residues. The CDR3 region is CASSYIDSSGYTF. In DNA, the CDR3 is TGTGCCAGCAGTTACATCGACAGCTCAGGCTACACCTTC.

As regards this clone: A much larger clonotype is one base distant, so this may be a read error. V gene TRBV2 combines with J gene TRBJ2-5; possible D gene TRBD1, 5 bases. The V gene's germline CDR1 is SNHLY and CDR2 FYNNEI. The CDR3 extends over 12 amino acids. V lost 6 bases and J 0 bases, leaving 5 bases between the germline ends. In DNA form, the CDR3 reads TGTGCCAGCAGAGGGGACCAAGAGACCCAGTACTTC. It codes for CASRGDQETQYF.

V usage is TRBV6-6 and J usage is TRBJ2-7, with D possibly TRBD1 on 5 matching bases. Trimming removed 2 bases at V and 0 bases at J, with 11 bases between. This CDR3 has 15 residues. In germline, CDR1 is MNHNY, CDR2 SVGAGI (reference sequence). DNA for the CDR3: TGTGCCAGCAGTTACGCGGACACGTTCTCCTACGAGCAGTACTTC. As protein: CASSYADTFSYEQYF.

This clone came up a few times. The chain joins TRBV10-3 to TRBJ1-2; TRBD1 agrees at 8 bases. The V gene's germline CDR1 is ENHRY and CDR2 SYGVKD. This CDR3 has 13 amino acids. V was pared by 10 bases and J by 8 bases, with 12 bases of the junction left unmatched. CDR3 DNA sequence: TGTGCCACCTCGTCGACAGGGGCGGACGGCTACACCTTC. Amino acid sequence: CATSSTGADGYTF.

This clone was seen a few times. The V call is TRBV6-5, the J call TRBJ1-5; 7 nucleotides align to TRBD1. The CDR3 runs to 14 residues. Trimming cost V 5 bases and J 6 bases; bases outside gene matches: 7. In germline, CDR1 is MNHEY, CDR2 SVGAGI. For the CDR3, the DNA is TGTGCCAGCAGTCAGACAGGGTTAAGTCAGCCCCAGCATTTT. Its protein is CASSQTGLSQPQHF.

Points on this clone: The same CDR3 is also encoded by other DNA sequences in this sample. The CDR3 region is CASSLGTGSEAFF. CDR3 in DNA: TGCGCCAGCAGCTTGGGGACAGGCTCTGAAGCTTTCTTT. This chain joins TRBV5-1 and TRBJ1-1, with 7 bases lining up with TRBD1. Germline-derived CDR1 and CDR2 are SGHRS and YFSETQ. V lost 0 bases to trimming and J lost 6 bases; unmatched junction nucleotides: 2. The CDR3 sequence is 13 residues long.

The sample holds a few counts of this clone. Other nucleotide sequences in the sample specify the same CDR3. The rearrangement uses TRBV19 and TRBJ2-7; D is perhaps TRBD2 (7 bases). Deletions cut 0 bases from V and 1 base from J, with 10 bases between. The CDR3 consists of 15 residues. The germline V gene encodes CDR1 LNHDA and CDR2 SQIVND (reference sequence). CDR3: CASSIDGGRSYEQYF. CDR3 bases: TGTGCCAGTAGTATAGACGGGGGGCGATCCTACGAGCAGTACTTC.

This clone has just a few counts. The chain combines TRBV29-1 with TRBJ2-3, with D hard to call. This CDR3 region has 13 residues. Germline V gene lookup returns CDR1 SQVTM and CDR2 ANQGSEA. With 7 bases removed from V and 5 bases from J, the gap between germline ends came to 16 bases. CDR3 nucleotide sequence: TGCAGCGCCTCAGCGTTATCGCTAGATACGCAGTATTTT. Its protein is CSASALSLDTQYF.

J is TRBJ2-7 and V is TRBV9, with a tentative D call TRBD2 (6 bases). Trimming took 4 bases from V and 6 from J, leaving 17 bases between them. CDR1 is SGDLS and CDR2 is YYNGEE in the germline V gene. The CDR3 contains 14 residues. This CDR3 is CASSKTGVASEQYF. The CDR3 nucleotides are TGTGCCAGCAGCAAAACGGGAGTTGCGAGCGAGCAGTACTTC.

This clone was counted between two and nine times. The chain joins TRBV30 to TRBJ1-1, with D possibly TRBD1 on 5 matching bases. The V gene's germline CDR1 is GTSNPN and CDR2 SVGIG (reference sequence). V was clipped by 5 bases and J by 11 bases, with 18 bases between them. This CDR3 region has 12 residues. The CDR3 protein is CAWESGYGGAFF. CDR3 in DNA: TGTGCCTGGGAATCAGGGTATGGGGGGGCTTTCTTT.

This clone has more than one count but fewer than ten. The rearrangement joins TRBV5-4 to TRBJ2-5; 7 bases line up with TRBD2. CDR1 is SGHNT and CDR2 is YYREEE in the germline V gene (reference sequence). Germline trimming cut 4 bases from V and 4 bases from J; bases unmatched to any gene: 10. This CDR3 comprises 15 residues. CDR3 sequence (DNA): TGTGCCAGCAGCCCCCAAGCGGGATTTGGAGAGACCCAGTACTTC. This sequence encodes CASSPQAGFGETQYF.

Only a few counts were recorded for this clone. The V call is TRBV4-2, the J call TRBJ1-5; 8 nucleotides align to TRBD1. Germline CDR1 reads LGHNA; CDR2 reads YNFKEQ. Trimming took 4 bases from V and 7 from J; bases not matched to a gene: 9. The CDR3 consists of 15 residues. CDR3: CASSPDRESTQPQHF. The CDR3 coding sequence is TGTGCCAGCAGCCCGGACAGGGAGAGTACCCAGCCCCAGCATTTT.